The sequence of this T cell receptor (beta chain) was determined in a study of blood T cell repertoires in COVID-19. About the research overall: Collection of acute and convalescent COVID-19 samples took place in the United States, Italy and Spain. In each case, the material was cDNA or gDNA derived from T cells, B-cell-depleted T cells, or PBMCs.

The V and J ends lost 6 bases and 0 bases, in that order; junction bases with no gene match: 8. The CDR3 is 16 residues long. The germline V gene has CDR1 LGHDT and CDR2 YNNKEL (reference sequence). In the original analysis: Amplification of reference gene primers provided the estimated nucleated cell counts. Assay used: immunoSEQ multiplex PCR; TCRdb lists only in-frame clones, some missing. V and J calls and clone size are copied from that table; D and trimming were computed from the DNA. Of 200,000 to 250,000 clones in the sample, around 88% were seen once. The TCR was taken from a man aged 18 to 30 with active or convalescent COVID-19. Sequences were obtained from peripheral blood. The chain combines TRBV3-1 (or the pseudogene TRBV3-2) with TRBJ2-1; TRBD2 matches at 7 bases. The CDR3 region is CASRATSADSYNEQFF. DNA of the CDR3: TGTGCCAGCAGAGCTACTAGCGCGGACTCCTACAATGAGCAGTTCTTC.